This TCR beta chain was documented in a study of T cells expressing NK-cell markers. Study in general: CD3+CD56+NKG2C+, CD3+CD56+NKG2C- and CD3+CD56-NKG2C+ T cells, once sorted, supplied the TCR beta repertoires. Of eight sequenced donors, seven were HCMV-seropositive and one HCMV-seronegative. The study's findings and limits: The study found these clonotypes also leading the CD3+CD56-NKG2C+ fraction in four donors. As a fraction of CD8+ T cells, dominant NKG2C+ clonotypes reached about 1.0-8% in 5 to 7 donors.

TCRdb re-called the 5' RACE reads; one entry per CDR3 protein, DNA not given. The table counts about 260,000 distinct CDR3 sequences; roughly 4.2% lies in the top ten. Germline CDR1 is SGHAT and CDR2 is FQNNGV. The CDR3 spans 18 residues. A remark on this clonotype: Its antigen is still unknown.

The sequencing input was blood T cells: a sorted CD56 or NKG2C T cell subset, CD4+ or CD8+ T cells, or bulk PBMC T cells (not recorded which). This rearrangement joins TRBV11-2 to TRBJ2-3; TCRdb gives TRBD2 as the D gene, but with no DNA this cannot be confirmed. The clonotype was recovered from a woman aged 18 to 75 in good health. This CDR3 is CASSLKFPRAGRTDTQYF.